This TCR beta chain was identified in a study of CD8+CD57+ T cells in acquired aplastic anemia. Study results and caveats: Patients and controls were found to share around 30 CD8+ CDR3 sequences. CD8+ Simpson's diversity did not differ significantly between patients and controls.

TCR beta VDJ and CDR3 were profiled, and genomic DNA was the template. One entry per CDR3 protein, called by TCRdb with MiXCR from the reads. This sample has around 190,000 distinct CDR3 sequences, with less than 65% found just once. V dropped 2 bases and J dropped 5 bases, with 3 bases sitting between them. The CDR3 is made up of 11 amino acids. The germline CDR1 and CDR2 sequences are LNHDA and SQIVND (reference sequence). As regards this clonotype: Its antigen is currently unknown.

The clonotype was recovered from a human donor in good health, serving as a control. This rearrangement joins TRBV19 to TRBJ1-2; D gene unclear. Sequencing was performed on sorted CD4+, CD8+, or CD8+CD57+ T cells (not recorded which) from PBMCs. CDR3 amino acids: CASSIKYGYTF. CDR3 DNA: TGTGCCAGTAGTATAAAATATGGCTACACCTTC.